One sample yielded the 32 T cell receptor beta chains listed below, sequenced in a study of radiotherapy plus CTLA-4 blockade in lung cancer. Here immunoSEQ multiplex PCR was the method, and the copy in TCRdb shows in-frame clones only, minus some. Of about 120,000 clones detected, roughly 77% appear once; the ten largest clones hold 3% to 4%. The input for sequencing was peripheral blood, taken from a patient treated with radiotherapy plus ipilimumab. The receptors here all came from a human donor with non-small cell lung cancer that progressed on radiotherapy plus ipilimumab. Some clones in this sample may be carry-over from other donors' samples.

The V and J genes are TRBV28 and TRBJ2-5, with D unresolved. Per the germline V gene, CDR1 is MDHEN and CDR2 is SYDVKM. CDR3 length equals 15 residues. V lost 4 bases and J lost 4, with 16 bases in between. Here the CDR3 reads CASSSPSRFGETQYF. The CDR3 DNA follows: TGTGCCAGCAGTTCCCCCTCTAGATTCGGAGAGACCCAGTACTTC.

The rearrangement joins TRBV7-9 to TRBJ1-4; D perhaps matches TRBD1 (6 bases). The germline gives CDR1 SEHNR, CDR2 FQNEAQ (reference sequence). CDR3 length: 14 residues. V lost 5 bases and J lost 4, with 11 bases in between. The chain's CDR3 is CASSNRVDNEKLFF. In nucleotides, the CDR3 is TGTGCCAGCAGCAACAGGGTCGATAATGAAAAACTGTTTTTT. The whole variable domain, remainder taken from reference TRBV7-9 and TRBJ1-4, is DTGVSQNPRHKITKRGQNVTFRCDPISEHNRLYWYRQTLGQGPEFLTYFQNEAQLEKSRLLSDRFSAERPKGSFSTLEIQRTEQGDSAMYLCASSNRVDNEKLFFGSGTQLSVL.

V usage is TRBV11-2 and J usage is TRBJ2-3; D is perhaps TRBD2 (5 bases). V was clipped by 4 bases and J by 4 bases, with 18 bases between them. The CDR3 consists of 16 residues. Per germline, CDR1 SGHAT and CDR2 FQNNGV. The CDR3, as DNA: TGTGCCAGCAGCTCAGGACTTCACGGGGTTGCAGATACGCAGTATTTT. Its translation: CASSSGLHGVADTQYF.

The rearrangement links TRBV18 to TRBJ1-2, with a weak D call TRBD1 (6 bases). Between the trimmed V and J ends, which lost 4 bases and 3 bases, there was a span of 15 bases. Looked up from germline, CDR1 is KGHSH and CDR2 is LQKENI. The CDR3 is 15 residues long. In nucleotides, the CDR3 is TGTGCCAGCTCACGGAATGAGGGGGTTCACTATGGCTACACCTTC. It encodes CASSRNEGVHYGYTF.

The V gene is TRBV5-6, the J gene TRBJ2-2; 9 positions agree with TRBD2. Trimming removed 5 bases from V and 3 bases from J; junction bases left unmatched: 8. Per the germline V gene, CDR1 is SGHDT and CDR2 is YYEEEE. CDR3 length: 16 amino acids. Here the CDR3 DNA reads TGTGCCAGCAGTTACGCGGGGGGGCTTTACACCGGGGAGCTGTTTTTT. Translation gives CASSYAGGLYTGELFF.

The gene calls are TRBV19 and TRBJ2-5; 15 bases are a match to TRBD2. Germline V CDR1 and CDR2: LNHDA, SQIVND (reference sequence). After removal of 8 bases from V and 5 bases from J, the junction contained 6 bases not matched to a gene. The CDR3 loop spans 15 amino acids. The CDR3 loop reads CASRTSGGAGETQYF. CDR3 DNA: TGTGCCAGTCGGACTAGCGGGGGGGCCGGGGAGACCCAGTACTTC. The variable domain in full, with the rest retrieved from reference TRBV19 and TRBJ2-5, is DGGITQSPKYLFRKEGQNVTLSCEQNLNHDAMYWYRQDPGQGLRLIYYSQIVNDFQKGDIAEGYSVSREKKESFPLTVTSAQKNPTAFYLCASRTSGGAGETQYFGPGTRLLVL.

The chain has TRBV7-6 and TRBJ2-3; 10 bases map to TRBD2. The CDR3 extends over 19 amino acids. V shed 5 bases, J shed 2 bases, and the junction held 16 bases outside the gene matches. CDR1 and CDR2 (germline): SGHVS, FNYEAQ. CDR3 loop: CASSLRRTSGTYNTDTQYF. CDR3 in DNA: TGTGCCAGCAGCCTCCGGCGGACTAGCGGAACCTACAACACAGATACGCAGTATTTT. Full variable domain (rest looked up from reference TRBV7-6 and TRBJ2-3): GAGVSQSPRYKVTKRGQDVALRCDPISGHVSLYWYRQALGQGPEFLTYFNYEAQQDKSGLPNDRFSAERPEGSISTLTIQRTEQRDSAMYRCASSLRRTSGTYNTDTQYFGPGTRLTVL.

The V gene is TRBV18, the J gene TRBJ1-1, with D possibly TRBD1 on 6 matching bases. CDR3 length: 15 residues. Trimming left V 6 bases short and J 0 bases short, with 14 bases between. Germline CDR1 and CDR2: KGHSH and LQKENI. CDR3 DNA: TGTGCCAGCTCCCTCCTCGGGGGGCTGAACACTGAAGCTTTCTTT. Its translation: CASSLLGGLNTEAFF.

Only a few counts were recorded for this clone. The gene calls are TRBV19 and TRBJ1-5, with D hard to call. CDR1 and CDR2 from the germline V gene are LNHDA and SQIVND (reference sequence). This CDR3 spans 15 amino acids. V was clipped by 9 bases and J by 6 bases, with 21 bases between them. This chain's CDR3 is CASNDLGSGSQPQHF. CDR3 coding DNA: TGTGCCAGCAATGACCTGGGGAGTGGAAGTCAGCCCCAGCATTTT.

The rearrangement links TRBV5-4 to TRBJ2-1, with D perhaps assigned TRBD1 or TRBD2 (6 bases each). The CDR3 loop spans 15 amino acids. The V gene's germline CDR1 is SGHNT and CDR2 YYREEE (reference sequence). Trimming cost V 1 base and J 4 bases, with 12 bases left between them. The CDR3 DNA sequence: TGTGCCAGCAGCTTGCTCCGGGGGCGATACAATGAGCAGTTCTTC. Amino acids: CASSLLRGRYNEQFF.

Here the CDR3 reads CASSPMAGPQETQYF. CDR3 in DNA: TGTGCCAGCTCACCGATGGCAGGGCCCCAAGAGACCCAGTACTTC. The chain combines TRBV18 with TRBJ2-5; tentative D call: TRBD1 (5 bases). The CDR3 has 15 residues. V lost 3 bases, J lost 1 base, and 12 bases lay in between. Germline lookup yields CDR1 KGHSH and CDR2 LQKENI.

The J gene is TRBJ2-3, the V gene TRBV5-1; unclear D gene. The germline V gene encodes CDR1 SGHRS and CDR2 YFSETQ. The CDR3 contains 15 residues. The V and J ends lost 5 bases and 0 bases respectively, with 13 bases between them. CDR3 loop: CASSLRTQSTDTQYF. As DNA, the CDR3 is TGCGCCAGCAGTCTTCGGACCCAGAGCACAGATACGCAGTATTTT.

V gene TRBV9 combines with J gene TRBJ1-2; TRBD1 aligns across 8 bases. The length of the CDR3 is 13 residues. V dropped 6 bases and J dropped 7; count of bases not matched to a gene: 8. CDR1 is SGDLS and CDR2 is YYNGEE in the germline V gene. This CDR3 is CASNKPTGVGYTF. Written as DNA, the CDR3 is TGTGCCAGCAACAAACCGACAGGGGTTGGCTACACCTTC.

The gene calls are TRBV7-2 and TRBJ2-3; D is undetermined. The CDR3 is made up of 15 amino acids. Trimming removed 5 bases at V and 1 base at J, with 13 bases between. The germline gives CDR1 SGHTA, CDR2 FQGNSA. CDR3 residues: CASSPHADGTDTQYF. The CDR3 DNA sequence: TGTGCCAGCAGCCCCCACGCGGACGGCACAGATACGCAGTATTTT.

The chain recombines TRBV7-2 with TRBJ1-2; weak D call: TRBD1 (6 bases). This CDR3 has 12 residues. Trimming pared 5 bases from V and 5 bases from J, leaving 9 bases between. CDR1 is SGHTA, CDR2 FQGNSA, per germline. CDR3 sequence reads: CASSKQGYGYTF. The CDR3 nucleotides are TGTGCCAGCAGCAAACAGGGTTATGGCTACACCTTC.

The chain carries TRBV6-1 and TRBJ2-1; D perhaps matches TRBD1 (5 bases). This CDR3 spans 14 amino acids. V was pared by 7 bases and J by 2 bases, with 12 bases between. Germline CDR1 reads MNHNS; CDR2 reads SASEGT. CDR3 sequence (DNA): TGTGCCAGCACTTTTGTGGGGCCCTACAATGAGCAGTTCTTC. It encodes CASTFVGPYNEQFF.

This rearrangement joins TRBV18 to TRBJ2-5, with TRBD2 matching 9 bases. Per germline, CDR1 KGHSH and CDR2 LQKENI. The CDR3 sequence is 15 residues long. V was clipped by 4 bases and J by 1 base; unmatched bases: 4. The CDR3 region is CASSLAGGIQETQYF. CDR3 nucleotide sequence: TGTGCCAGCTCACTTGCGGGGGGGATCCAAGAGACCCAGTACTTC.

The V gene is TRBV5-4, the J gene TRBJ1-5, with 8 bases fitting TRBD1. Trimming took 4 bases from V and 5 from J; bases not matched to a gene: 8. The germline CDR1 and CDR2 sequences are SGHNT and YYREEE (reference sequence). The CDR3 contains 15 residues. The CDR3 protein is CASSKGQGRDQPQHF. For the CDR3, the DNA is TGTGCCAGCAGCAAAGGACAGGGTAGAGATCAGCCCCAGCATTTT.

In regard to this clone: Other nucleotide sequences from this sample produce the same CDR3. This chain uses TRBV5-1 with TRBJ1-5, with no clear D. CDR3 length: 14 amino acids. The germline gives CDR1 SGHRS, CDR2 YFSETQ. The V and J ends lost 0 bases and 4 bases respectively, with 8 bases between them. The CDR3 is CASSLAGGNQPQHF. The CDR3 DNA follows: TGCGCCAGCAGCTTGGCAGGAGGAAATCAGCCCCAGCATTTT.

The genes are TRBV7-6 and TRBJ2-7; D unclear. This CDR3 region has 13 residues. Trimming stripped 0 bases from V and 4 bases from J, with 7 bases between. Germline CDR1 and CDR2: SGHVS and FNYEAQ. The CDR3, as DNA: TGTGCCAGCAGCTTAGCTACACAGTACGAGCAGTACTTC. Translated, it gives CASSLATQYEQYF.

This chain uses TRBV25-1 with TRBJ2-3; perhaps TRBD2 as D (5 bases). Germline V gives CDR1 MGHDK, CDR2 SYGVNS. This CDR3 is built from 16 residues. With 7 bases removed from V and 2 bases from J, the gap between germline ends came to 19 bases. CDR3 sequence: CASMSSRRFYTDTQYF. The CDR3 DNA is TGTGCCAGCATGTCTTCTAGGAGGTTTTACACAGATACGCAGTATTTT.

A few counts support this clone. The rearrangement links TRBV5-5 to TRBJ1-1; D call uncertain. CDR1 is SGHKS, CDR2 YYEKEE, per germline (reference sequence). The CDR3 contains 13 residues. V was shortened by 3 bases and J by 7 bases, with 13 bases between the two germline ends. The CDR3 spells CASSWGSDFEAFF. The CDR3 coding sequence is TGTGCCAGCAGCTGGGGTTCCGATTTTGAAGCTTTCTTT.

J is TRBJ1-5 and V is TRBV19; D uncertain. V was cut by 3 bases and J by 12 bases, with 9 bases left in between. Germline V gene data show CDR1 as LNHDA and CDR2 as SQIVND (reference sequence). This CDR3 has 11 residues. CDR3 DNA: TGTGCCAGTAGTATGTCGGGGTACCAGCATTTT. Residues: CASSMSGYQHF.

V is TRBV5-1 and J is TRBJ1-1; D not resolved. Trimming removed 1 base at V and 5 bases at J, with 12 bases between. The CDR3 consists of 14 residues. CDR1 and CDR2 (germline): SGHRS, YFSETQ. This CDR3 reads CASSLIRGGTEAFF. The CDR3 coding sequence is TGCGCCAGCAGCTTGATCCGGGGAGGGACTGAAGCTTTCTTT.

The V call is TRBV5-1, the J call TRBJ2-2, with D tentatively TRBD1 (7 bases). Trimming shortened V by 4 bases and J by 7 bases, and 23 bases separated the two germline ends. CDR3 length: 17 residues. The germline V gene encodes CDR1 SGHRS and CDR2 YFSETQ. The CDR3 loop reads CASSPTGTLRGVGELFF. DNA for the CDR3: TGCGCCAGCAGCCCGACAGGGACTCTTCGAGGGGTCGGGGAGCTGTTTTTT.

V usage is TRBV7-3 and J usage is TRBJ1-1, with D perhaps TRBD1 (5 bases). Germline CDR1 reads SGHTA; CDR2 reads FQGTGA. Trimming pared 3 bases from V and 1 base from J, leaving 6 bases between. The CDR3 totals 13 residues. For the CDR3, the DNA is TGTGCCAGCAGCTTTAGGGGGAACACTGAAGCTTTCTTT. Translation gives CASSFRGNTEAFF. Complete variable domain (other parts from reference TRBV7-3 and TRBJ1-1): GAGVSQTPSNKVTEKGKYVELRCDPISGHTALYWYRQSLGQGPEFLIYFQGTGAADDSGLPNDRFFAVRPEGSVSTLKIQRTERGDSAVYLCASSFRGNTEAFFGQGTRLTVV.

The chain employs TRBV5-1 and TRBJ2-2, with a weak D call TRBD2 (5 bases). Germline CDR1 reads SGHRS; CDR2 reads YFSETQ. The CDR3 is made up of 15 amino acids. The V and J ends lost 0 bases and 2 bases respectively, with 8 bases between them. Written as DNA, the CDR3 is TGCGCCAGCAGCTTGGAGAGGGCTAACACCGGGGAGCTGTTTTTT. Protein sequence: CASSLERANTGELFF. Full variable domain (outside the CDR3, taken from reference TRBV5-1 and TRBJ2-2): KAGVTQTPRYLIKTRGQQVTLSCSPISGHRSVSWYQQTPGQGLQFLFEYFSETQRNKGNFPGRFSGRQFSNSRSEMNVSTLELGDSALYLCASSLERANTGELFFGEGSRLTVL.

The rearrangement links TRBV30 to TRBJ1-2; D ambiguous. In germline, CDR1 is GTSNPN, CDR2 SVGIG (reference sequence). CDR3 length equals 15 residues. Trimming removed 0 bases from V and 0 bases from J, with 11 bases in between. This CDR3 is CAWSVLARPNYGYTF. The CDR3 DNA follows: TGTGCCTGGAGTGTACTGGCCAGGCCTAACTATGGCTACACCTTC.

The V gene is TRBV7-9, the J gene TRBJ2-5; TRBD1 matches at 8 bases. The germline V gene has CDR1 SEHNR and CDR2 FQNEAQ (reference sequence). The CDR3 has 15 residues. Trimming took 4 bases from V and 5 from J; bases not matched to a gene: 9. CDR3 bases: TGTGCCAGCAGCTCCGACAGGGGAGAGTTGGAGACCCAGTACTTC. It codes for CASSSDRGELETQYF. Drawing the rest from reference TRBV7-9 and TRBJ2-5, the complete variable domain is DTGVSQNPRHKITKRGQNVTFRCDPISEHNRLYWYRQTLGQGPEFLTYFQNEAQLEKSRLLSDRFSAERPKGSFSTLEIQRTEQGDSAMYLCASSSDRGELETQYFGPGTRLLVL.

This clone was seen a handful of times. The rearrangement uses TRBV29-1 and TRBJ1-1; D gene unclear. The germline V gene has CDR1 SQVTM and CDR2 ANQGSEA. The CDR3 sequence is 12 residues long. Trimming shortened V by 6 bases and J by 6 bases, and 14 bases separated the two germline ends. DNA for the CDR3: TGCAGCGTAGCCGGGCCTGGGGCTGAAGCTTTCTTT. Its protein product is CSVAGPGAEAFF.

This chain joins TRBV18 and TRBJ2-7, with D possibly TRBD1 on 5 matching bases. The V and J ends lost 6 bases and 5 bases respectively, with 17 bases between them. Germline lookup yields CDR1 KGHSH and CDR2 LQKENI. The CDR3 runs 14 residues. The CDR3 loop is CASSLISGKNEQYF. The DNA for the CDR3 is TGTGCCAGCTCCCTCATCTCAGGGAAAAACGAGCAGTACTTC.

The gene calls are TRBV25-1 and TRBJ2-5; possible D gene TRBD2, 7 bases. Germline lookup yields CDR1 MGHDK and CDR2 SYGVNS. With 9 bases removed from V and 4 bases from J, the gap between germline ends came to 18 bases. This CDR3 region has 14 residues. Written as DNA, the CDR3 is TGTGCCAGTTCCACTTGGGGGGGCTTAGAGACCCAGTACTTC. Translation: CASSTWGGLETQYF.